Below, 6 T cell receptor beta chains from the same sample are listed, as sequenced in a study of cytomegalovirus exposure and HLA in healthy donors. Profiled with immunoSEQ multiplex PCR; TCRdb holds only in-frame clones, not every one. Of approximately 280,000 clones detected, approximately 83% appear once; the ten largest clones hold 0.95% to 1.1%. Sequencing input: PBMCs. These receptor sequences come from a woman under 30 in good health and CMV-seronegative.

The chain links TRBV7-6 to TRBJ2-7; tentative D call: TRBD1 (6 bases). This CDR3 has 16 residues. V was cut by 3 bases and J by 1 base, with 16 bases left in between. Germline assignment: CDR1 SGHVS and CDR2 FNYEAQ. The CDR3 DNA is TGTGCCAGCAGCTTCTACCGGGACACCGGGTCCTACGAGCAGTACTTC. Translation: CASSFYRDTGSYEQYF.

The chain links TRBV19 to TRBJ2-3; 9 nucleotides match TRBD2. The CDR3 runs to 18 residues. V was pared by 5 bases and J by 2 bases, with 14 bases of the junction left unmatched. Germline V gene lookup returns CDR1 LNHDA and CDR2 SQIVND (reference sequence). This chain's CDR3 is CASSPRGSGSLFTDTQYF. The DNA of the CDR3 is TGTGCCAGTAGTCCCCGTGGTAGCGGGAGCTTGTTCACAGATACGCAGTATTTT.

The chain links TRBV9 to TRBJ1-1; TRBD1 agrees at 7 bases. Germline CDR1 is SGDLS and CDR2 is YYNGEE. The CDR3 is 14 amino acids. V lost 0 bases and J lost 5; bases outside the gene matches: 4. The CDR3 protein is CASSVVSGGTEAFF. CDR3 in DNA: TGTGCCAGCAGCGTAGTCTCAGGGGGAACTGAAGCTTTCTTT.

The chain carries TRBV29-1 and TRBJ2-6; no clear D gene. The V gene's germline CDR1 is SQVTM and CDR2 ANQGSEA. This CDR3 is 13 amino acids long. V was cut by 4 bases and J by 0 bases, with 4 bases left in between. CDR3 sequence reads: CSVGISGANVLTF. CDR3 coding DNA: TGCAGCGTTGGTATCTCTGGGGCCAACGTCCTGACTTTC.

The chain links TRBV4-3 to TRBJ2-1; maybe TRBD2 (5 bases). V gave up 1 base and J gave up 2 bases, with 12 bases separating them. This CDR3 spans 16 amino acids. CDR1 LGHNA and CDR2 YSLEER come from the germline V gene. The DNA of the CDR3 is TGCGCCAGCAGCCAAGCCGGGAAGGAGGCCTACAATGAGCAGTTCTTC. Translating it yields CASSQAGKEAYNEQFF.

This clone was seen only a few times. The chain recombines TRBV27 with TRBJ2-7; 8 nucleotides match TRBD2. Germline V gene sequence: CDR1 MNHEY, CDR2 SMNVEV (reference sequence). The CDR3 totals 13 residues. V was clipped by 1 base and J by 7 bases; unmatched bases: 3. CDR3 in DNA: TGTGCCAGCAGTTTATATCCGGGAGGGGAGCAGTACTTC. Translation: CASSLYPGGEQYF.